This is a list of T cell receptor beta chains from one sample in a study of shared clonotypes between healthy human individuals. Method: immunoSEQ multiplex PCR; TCRdb's copy keeps in-frame clones and lacks some. The repertoire has approximately 700,000 clones, 55% to 85% of them found once; the top ten carry more than 1.5%. Sequencing was performed on memory CD4+ T cells sorted from blood. All receptors come from a woman between 25 and 40 years old in good health. CDR3s include the opening cysteine and the closing phenylalanine or tryptophan. Fields, in order: V gene, J gene, D gene, clone size, CDR3 length, CDR3 DNA, CDR3 protein. The D gene is left open where the match is weak. Not every row has a clone size; where given, it reads once, few, many or a size class.

v_call: TRBV29-1; j_call: TRBJ2-7; d_call: -; clone_size: -; cdr3_length: 13; cdr3_nt: TGCAGCGTTGAGTTCGTCCGAGGGCACGAGCAGTACTTC; cdr3_aa: CSVEFVRGHEQYF
v_call: TRBV7-2; j_call: TRBJ2-7; d_call: TRBD2; clone_size: -; cdr3_length: 15; cdr3_nt: TGTGCCAGCAGCCAAACGGTACTAGCGGGGTACGAGCAGTACTTC; cdr3_aa: CASSQTVLAGYEQYF
v_call: TRBV18; j_call: TRBJ1-5; d_call: -; clone_size: -; cdr3_length: 14; cdr3_nt: TGTGCCAGCTCCCCCGACAGGAACAATCAGCCCCAGCATTTT; cdr3_aa: CASSPDRNNQPQHF
v_call: TRBV4-1; j_call: TRBJ2-7; d_call: -; clone_size: -; cdr3_length: 15; cdr3_nt: TGCGCCAGCAGCCAAGGGGTCAGGGGCCCCTACGAGCAGTACTTC; cdr3_aa: CASSQGVRGPYEQYF
v_call: TRBV11-2; j_call: TRBJ2-3; d_call: TRBD2; clone_size: -; cdr3_length: 15; cdr3_nt: TGTGCCAGCAGGACTGCGGGGGGGCTTAGAGATACGCAGTATTTT; cdr3_aa: CASRTAGGLRDTQYF
v_call: TRBV19; j_call: TRBJ1-2; d_call: -; clone_size: -; cdr3_length: 16; cdr3_nt: TGTGCCAGTAGTATAGGTTCCGGCAGCGGCGGCTATGGCTACACCTTC; cdr3_aa: CASSIGSGSGGYGYTF
v_call: TRBV5-5; j_call: TRBJ2-7; d_call: TRBD2; clone_size: -; cdr3_length: 15; cdr3_nt: TGTGCCAGCAGCCCGACTAGCGGGAGGGCCTACGAGCAGTACTTC; cdr3_aa: CASSPTSGRAYEQYF
v_call: TRBV5-1; j_call: TRBJ1-2; d_call: -; clone_size: -; cdr3_length: 13; cdr3_nt: TGCGCCAGCAGCTCGGACGGATCCTATGGCTACACCTTC; cdr3_aa: CASSSDGSYGYTF
v_call: TRBV19; j_call: TRBJ2-7; d_call: TRBD2; clone_size: many; cdr3_length: 13; cdr3_nt: TGTGCCAGTAGTATCCGGGAGGGCTACGAGCAGTACTTC; cdr3_aa: CASSIREGYEQYF
v_call: TRBV18; j_call: TRBJ2-7; d_call: TRBD2; clone_size: -; cdr3_length: 14; cdr3_nt: TGTGCCAGCTCACCGCGGACTAGCACAAACGAGCAGTACTTC; cdr3_aa: CASSPRTSTNEQYF
v_call: TRBV7-9; j_call: TRBJ1-2; d_call: -; clone_size: once; cdr3_length: 14; cdr3_nt: TGTGCCAGCAGCTTTCTCGGACTTGTGGGCGGCTACACCTTC; cdr3_aa: CASSFLGLVGGYTF
v_call: TRBV28; j_call: TRBJ2-7; d_call: -; clone_size: -; cdr3_length: 13; cdr3_nt: TGTGCCACCCGGGACGACGGCTCCTACGAGCAGTACTTC; cdr3_aa: CATRDDGSYEQYF
v_call: TRBV5-1; j_call: TRBJ2-5; d_call: -; clone_size: -; cdr3_length: 13; cdr3_nt: TGCGCCAGCAGCTTGGGTATGCAAGAGACCCAGTACTTC; cdr3_aa: CASSLGMQETQYF
v_call: TRBV6-6; j_call: TRBJ1-4; d_call: -; clone_size: few; cdr3_length: 15; cdr3_nt: TGTGCCAGCAGTTCCGTCGACGGATTTGTTGAAAAACTGTTTTTT; cdr3_aa: CASSSVDGFVEKLFF
v_call: TRBV11-2; j_call: TRBJ2-1; d_call: -; clone_size: -; cdr3_length: 15; cdr3_nt: TGTGCCAGCAGCTTAACGGACTCTTCCTACAATGAGCAGTTCTTC; cdr3_aa: CASSLTDSSYNEQFF
v_call: TRBV6-4; j_call: TRBJ1-1; d_call: -; clone_size: -; cdr3_length: 14; cdr3_nt: TGTGCCAGCAGAGCCCGGGACACTAACACTGAAGCTTTCTTT; cdr3_aa: CASRARDTNTEAFF
v_call: TRBV10-1; j_call: TRBJ2-3; d_call: -; clone_size: -; cdr3_length: 14; cdr3_nt: TGCGCCAGCAGTCTGACAGGTAGCACAGATACGCAGTATTTT; cdr3_aa: CASSLTGSTDTQYF
v_call: TRBV2; j_call: TRBJ1-4; d_call: -; clone_size: -; cdr3_length: 16; cdr3_nt: TGTGCCAGCAGTGAAGCAACCGGACGGATTAATGAAAAACTGTTTTTT; cdr3_aa: CASSEATGRINEKLFF
v_call: TRBV7-2; j_call: TRBJ1-1; d_call: -; clone_size: -; cdr3_length: 13; cdr3_nt: TGTGCCAGCAGACGCACGGGGAACACTGAAGCTTTCTTT; cdr3_aa: CASRRTGNTEAFF
v_call: TRBV14; j_call: TRBJ1-1; d_call: -; clone_size: -; cdr3_length: 14; cdr3_nt: TGTGCCAGCAACCCCTCGAGCTCTGGCACTGAAGCTTTCTTT; cdr3_aa: CASNPSSSGTEAFF
v_call: TRBV2; j_call: TRBJ2-6; d_call: TRBD2; clone_size: -; cdr3_length: 17; cdr3_nt: TGTGCCAGCAGTGTTGTAGCGGGAAGGTCTGGGGCCAACGTCCTGACTTTC; cdr3_aa: CASSVVAGRSGANVLTF
v_call: TRBV4-1; j_call: TRBJ2-1; d_call: TRBD2; clone_size: -; cdr3_length: 15; cdr3_nt: TGCGCCAGCAGCCAAGGAGCGGGGCCCTTCAATGAGCAGTTCTTC; cdr3_aa: CASSQGAGPFNEQFF
v_call: TRBV27; j_call: TRBJ2-1; d_call: -; clone_size: -; cdr3_length: 15; cdr3_nt: TGTGCCAGCAGTGCGCTAGAGGGTCGGGGCAATGAGCAGTTCTTC; cdr3_aa: CASSALEGRGNEQFF
v_call: TRBV7-6; j_call: TRBJ2-5; d_call: -; clone_size: -; cdr3_length: 14; cdr3_nt: TGTGCCAGCAGCTGGCAGGCCTACCAAGAGACCCAGTACTTC; cdr3_aa: CASSWQAYQETQYF
v_call: TRBV29-1; j_call: TRBJ1-4; d_call: -; clone_size: -; cdr3_length: 10; cdr3_nt: TGCAGCGCTGCTAATGAAAAACTGTTTTTT; cdr3_aa: CSAANEKLFF
v_call: TRBV11-3; j_call: TRBJ2-7; d_call: -; clone_size: -; cdr3_length: 13; cdr3_nt: TGTGCCAGCAGCTTAACTCTGGTTGACGAGCAGTACTTC; cdr3_aa: CASSLTLVDEQYF
v_call: TRBV10-3; j_call: TRBJ1-5; d_call: -; clone_size: -; cdr3_length: 15; cdr3_nt: TGTGCCATCAGTGAGACAGGGAATAGCAATCAGCCCCAGCATTTT; cdr3_aa: CAISETGNSNQPQHF
v_call: TRBV15; j_call: TRBJ1-3; d_call: -; clone_size: -; cdr3_length: 12; cdr3_nt: TGTGCCACCCGGACAGATGGAAACACCATATATTTT; cdr3_aa: CATRTDGNTIYF
v_call: TRBV11-2; j_call: TRBJ2-3; d_call: -; clone_size: few; cdr3_length: 16; cdr3_nt: TGTGCCAGCAGCTTACTCGGGGTCCCAAGCACAGATACGCAGTATTTT; cdr3_aa: CASSLLGVPSTDTQYF
v_call: TRBV4-1; j_call: TRBJ2-5; d_call: -; clone_size: -; cdr3_length: 14; cdr3_nt: TGCGCCAGCAGCCAAGTTCGAGGGCTGGAGACCCAGTACTTC; cdr3_aa: CASSQVRGLETQYF
v_call: TRBV10-3; j_call: TRBJ2-7; d_call: TRBD1; clone_size: -; cdr3_length: 13; cdr3_nt: TGTGCCATCAGTGCGGACAGGACCTACGAGCAGTACTTC; cdr3_aa: CAISADRTYEQYF
v_call: TRBV9; j_call: TRBJ1-2; d_call: -; clone_size: -; cdr3_length: 14; cdr3_nt: TGTGCCAGCAGCGTAGACGGGGGTGCCTATGGCTACACCTTC; cdr3_aa: CASSVDGGAYGYTF
v_call: TRBV28; j_call: TRBJ1-5; d_call: -; clone_size: -; cdr3_length: 15; cdr3_nt: TGTGCCAGCAGTCCCCAGTCGGTGGGCAATCAGCCCCAGCATTTT; cdr3_aa: CASSPQSVGNQPQHF
v_call: TRBV11-3; j_call: TRBJ2-3; d_call: -; clone_size: -; cdr3_length: 12; cdr3_nt: TGTGCCAGCAGCGTTGCCTTGGGGGCGCAGTATTTT; cdr3_aa: CASSVALGAQYF
v_call: TRBV19; j_call: TRBJ2-3; d_call: -; clone_size: once; cdr3_length: 15; cdr3_nt: TGTGCCAGTAGTATATCAGGGACGATTACAGATACGCAGTATTTT; cdr3_aa: CASSISGTITDTQYF
v_call: TRBV27; j_call: TRBJ1-1; d_call: -; clone_size: -; cdr3_length: 14; cdr3_nt: TGTGCCAGCAGTACCCACACAGGGAACACTGAAGCTTTCTTT; cdr3_aa: CASSTHTGNTEAFF
v_call: TRBV11-3; j_call: TRBJ2-2; d_call: TRBD1; clone_size: -; cdr3_length: 16; cdr3_nt: TGTGCCAGCAGCTTAGGGGGACAGGCTAACACCGGGGAGCTGTTTTTT; cdr3_aa: CASSLGGQANTGELFF
v_call: TRBV10-2; j_call: TRBJ1-2; d_call: -; clone_size: -; cdr3_length: 12; cdr3_nt: TGCGCCAGCAGTGAGTCTTTGTTTGGCTACACCTTC; cdr3_aa: CASSESLFGYTF
v_call: TRBV20-1; j_call: TRBJ1-2; d_call: -; clone_size: -; cdr3_length: 10; cdr3_nt: TGCAGTGCTAGAGTTCGCGGCTACACCTTC; cdr3_aa: CSARVRGYTF
v_call: TRBV10-3; j_call: TRBJ1-1; d_call: -; clone_size: -; cdr3_length: 13; cdr3_nt: TGTGCCATCAGTTCAACAGGGAACACTGAAGCTTTCTTT; cdr3_aa: CAISSTGNTEAFF
v_call: TRBV27; j_call: TRBJ2-7; d_call: TRBD1; clone_size: -; cdr3_length: 15; cdr3_nt: TGTGCCAGCAGTTCGCTCGGACAGGGTACCTACGAGCAGTACTTC; cdr3_aa: CASSSLGQGTYEQYF
v_call: TRBV5-4; j_call: TRBJ1-2; d_call: TRBD1; clone_size: once; cdr3_length: 14; cdr3_nt: TGTGCCAGCAGCTCACCAGGGGGCGCGGGTGGCTACACCTTC; cdr3_aa: CASSSPGGAGGYTF
v_call: TRBV19; j_call: TRBJ1-5; d_call: TRBD1; clone_size: once; cdr3_length: 16; cdr3_nt: TGTGCCAGTAGTATAGAGAACAGGGGTGCGAATCAGCCCCAGCATTTT; cdr3_aa: CASSIENRGANQPQHF
v_call: TRBV15; j_call: TRBJ1-5; d_call: -; clone_size: few; cdr3_length: 15; cdr3_nt: TGTGCCACCAGCAGAGAACAGGGAGGGGATCAGCCCCAGCATTTT; cdr3_aa: CATSREQGGDQPQHF
v_call: TRBV11-3; j_call: TRBJ2-1; d_call: -; clone_size: -; cdr3_length: 18; cdr3_nt: TGTGCCAGCAGCTCCACTCGGCTAGGCCTTTCTAGTGACAATGAGCAGTTCTTC; cdr3_aa: CASSSTRLGLSSDNEQFF
v_call: TRBV12-2; j_call: TRBJ2-1; d_call: -; clone_size: -; cdr3_length: 17; cdr3_nt: TGTGCAAGTCGCTTAGGGGACTGGGGGAGGGCCCCCAATGAGCAGTTCTTC; cdr3_aa: CASRLGDWGRAPNEQFF
v_call: TRBV6-5; j_call: TRBJ2-2; d_call: -; clone_size: -; cdr3_length: 15; cdr3_nt: TGTGCCAGCCAACCTCCAGGAACGAACACCGGGGAGCTGTTTTTT; cdr3_aa: CASQPPGTNTGELFF
v_call: TRBV29-1; j_call: TRBJ2-7; d_call: -; clone_size: few; cdr3_length: 12; cdr3_nt: TGCAGCGTTGAAGACTCCTCCTACGAGCAGTACTTC; cdr3_aa: CSVEDSSYEQYF
v_call: TRBV29-1; j_call: TRBJ1-1; d_call: TRBD1; clone_size: few; cdr3_length: 14; cdr3_nt: TGCAGCGTTGAAGATGGGACAGAGTACACTGAAGCTTTCTTT; cdr3_aa: CSVEDGTEYTEAFF
v_call: TRBV2; j_call: TRBJ2-7; d_call: TRBD2; clone_size: -; cdr3_length: 16; cdr3_nt: TGTGCCAGCAGGGAAGGACTAGCGGGAGGGTTCTACGAGCAGTACTTC; cdr3_aa: CASREGLAGGFYEQYF
v_call: TRBV19; j_call: TRBJ1-5; d_call: TRBD1; clone_size: few; cdr3_length: 18; cdr3_nt: TGTGCCAGTAAATTCGGACAGGACGCTACTTATAGCAATCAGCCCCAGCATTTT; cdr3_aa: CASKFGQDATYSNQPQHF
v_call: TRBV5-1; j_call: TRBJ2-2; d_call: TRBD1; clone_size: -; cdr3_length: 15; cdr3_nt: TGCGCCAGCAGCGGTTTGACAGGGAACCCCGGGGAGCTGTTTTTT; cdr3_aa: CASSGLTGNPGELFF
v_call: TRBV28; j_call: TRBJ2-7; d_call: -; clone_size: few; cdr3_length: 14; cdr3_nt: TGTGCCAGCAGTTTATATGTCCCATCGGGTGAGCAGTACTTC; cdr3_aa: CASSLYVPSGEQYF
v_call: TRBV28; j_call: TRBJ1-2; d_call: -; clone_size: -; cdr3_length: 17; cdr3_nt: TGTGCCAGCAGTTCGTCAGGGGTAAAGAGCAGCGGCTATGGCTACACCTTC; cdr3_aa: CASSSSGVKSSGYGYTF
v_call: TRBV6-1; j_call: TRBJ2-7; d_call: -; clone_size: -; cdr3_length: 11; cdr3_nt: TGTGCCAGCAGGGCTAGAAGCGAGCAGTACTTC; cdr3_aa: CASRARSEQYF
v_call: TRBV29-1; j_call: TRBJ2-7; d_call: TRBD1; clone_size: -; cdr3_length: 14; cdr3_nt: TGCAGCGTTCTAAGACCGGGACAGGACTACGAGCAGTACTTC; cdr3_aa: CSVLRPGQDYEQYF
v_call: TRBV28; j_call: TRBJ2-3; d_call: -; clone_size: few; cdr3_length: 15; cdr3_nt: TGTGCCAGCAGCCCCGACCGAATTCGCACAGATACGCAGTATTTT; cdr3_aa: CASSPDRIRTDTQYF
v_call: TRBV5-8; j_call: TRBJ2-4; d_call: TRBD2; clone_size: -; cdr3_length: 17; cdr3_nt: TGTGCCAGCAGGACGGGACTAGCGGGAGGGCCGGGAAACATTCAGTACTTC; cdr3_aa: CASRTGLAGGPGNIQYF
v_call: TRBV5-4; j_call: TRBJ2-2; d_call: -; clone_size: -; cdr3_length: 12; cdr3_nt: TGTGCCAGCAGCTCGACCACCGGGGAGCTGTTTTTT; cdr3_aa: CASSSTTGELFF